This T cell receptor (beta chain) appears in the sequencing data of a study of cytomegalovirus exposure and HLA in healthy donors. Produced via immunoSEQ multiplex PCR; TCRdb's table is partial and in-frame only. The sample has roughly 120,000 clones; almost 90% are singletons. On this clone itself: Its antigen is unidentified.

Study-level findings and limits: Confirmation was obtained in vitro that a few CMV-associated chains are specific for CMV antigens.

Separate from the approximately 720-subject first cohort was the roughly 130-subject validation cohort, to which the donors belonged. This receptor was obtained from a woman aged 18 to 35 in good health and CMV-seronegative. Sample: PBMCs.

CDR3 sequence: CASSYRGLGDEQYF. The CDR3 coding sequence is TGTGCCAGCAGTTACAGGGGTTTAGGCGACGAGCAGTACTTC. This chain joins TRBV28 and TRBJ2-7; TRBD1 aligns across 7 bases. The CDR3 is 14 amino acids. With V trimmed by 4 bases and J by 5 bases, 8 bases remained unmatched. CDR1 and CDR2 from the germline V gene are MDHEN and SYDVKM.